Following are 30 T cell receptor beta chains from one sample sequenced in a study of OX40 agonist ivuxolimab in advanced cancers. Libraries were prepared by immunoSEQ multiplex PCR; TCRdb keeps only in-frame clonotypes and omits some of them. The sample includes around 50,000 clones, 88% seen only once; the top ten take 7.8%. The specimen comprised CD4+ or CD8+ T cells sorted from blood, sampled in a trial of the OX40 agonist ivuxolimab. All receptors derive from an adult with an advanced solid tumor such as melanoma, head and neck, liver or kidney cancer.

This sequence joins TRBV7-2 and TRBJ2-4; D remains ambiguous. The germline V gene encodes CDR1 SGHTA and CDR2 FQGNSA. The CDR3 loop spans 15 amino acids. Trimming took 5 bases from V and 1 from J, leaving 12 bases between them. CDR3 DNA sequence: TGTGCCAGCAGCCCCCCCGGCCTGGCCAAAAACATTCAGTACTTC. This gives the protein CASSPPGLAKNIQYF. Full variable domain (outside the CDR3, taken from reference TRBV7-2 and TRBJ2-4): GAGVSQSPSNKVTEKGKDVELRCDPISGHTALYWYRQSLGQGLEFLIYFQGNSAPDKSGLPSDRFSAERTGGSVSTLTIQRTQQEDSAVYLCASSPPGLAKNIQYFGAGTRLSVL.

This clone was detected only once. The V and J genes are TRBV18 and TRBJ2-1; 7 nucleotides align to TRBD1. Per the germline V gene, CDR1 is KGHSH and CDR2 is LQKENI. The V segment lost 6 bases and the J segment 7 bases; nucleotides outside the gene matches: 6. The CDR3 spans 13 residues. The CDR3 DNA sequence: TGTGCCAGCTCGACAGGGAATCGGAATGAGCAGTTCTTC. The encoded protein is CASSTGNRNEQFF.

The V call is TRBV7-9, the J call TRBJ2-1, with D tentatively TRBD1 or TRBD2 (5 bases each). This CDR3 is built from 14 residues. V lost 5 bases to trimming and J lost 7 bases, with 15 bases between them. Germline CDR1 is SEHNR and CDR2 is FQNEAQ (reference sequence). The CDR3 DNA follows: TGTGCCAGCAGCATTTTGGGGGATTCGAATGAGCAGTTCTTC. It codes for CASSILGDSNEQFF.

The rearrangement joins TRBV7-6 to TRBJ2-7; D is uncertain. CDR1 is SGHVS, CDR2 FNYEAQ, per germline. The CDR3 loop spans 12 amino acids. V lost 2 bases, J lost 1 base, and 3 bases lay in between. CDR3: CASSLQSYEQYF. CDR3 nucleotide sequence: TGTGCCAGCAGCTTACAGTCCTACGAGCAGTACTTC.

This rearrangement joins TRBV6-6 to TRBJ2-7; D is ambiguous. This CDR3 is 11 amino acids long. Trimming left V 8 bases short and J 6 bases short, with 11 bases between. Germline V gene lookup returns CDR1 MNHNY and CDR2 SVGAGI (reference sequence). CDR3 region: CASAYKGEQYF. The CDR3 bases are TGTGCCAGCGCTTATAAGGGCGAGCAGTACTTC.

The chain is built from TRBV7-2 and TRBJ2-1; TRBD2 might be the D (6 bases). V was trimmed by 5 bases and J by 9 bases, leaving 8 bases between them. The CDR3 has 11 amino acids. CDR1 and CDR2 from the germline V gene are SGHTA and FQGNSA. CDR3 amino acids: CASSATSEQFF. CDR3 in DNA: TGTGCCAGCAGCGCGACTAGTGAGCAGTTCTTC.

In DNA, the CDR3 is TGTGCCAGCAGTGAAAATAGCGGGAGGGAACAGACCCAGTACTTC. Protein sequence: CASSENSGREQTQYF. The gene calls are TRBV2 and TRBJ2-5, with TRBD2 matching 11 bases. The germline V gene has CDR1 SNHLY and CDR2 FYNNEI. The CDR3 consists of 15 residues. The V and J ends lost 2 bases and 6 bases, in that order; junction bases with no gene match: 5.

V and J are TRBV7-2 and TRBJ2-5; 7 bases are a match to TRBD2. Germline values: CDR1 SGHTA, CDR2 FQGNSA. This CDR3 comprises 14 residues. V was clipped by 1 base and J by 4 bases; unmatched bases: 3. CDR3: CASSLGGEGETQYF. For the CDR3, the DNA is TGTGCCAGCAGCTTAGGGGGGGAGGGAGAGACCCAGTACTTC.

The chain combines TRBV2 with TRBJ1-5, with TRBD1 matching 7 bases. Germline-derived CDR1 and CDR2 are SNHLY and FYNNEI. J lost 6 bases, V lost 2 bases, and 7 bases had no gene match. The CDR3 extends over 15 amino acids. The CDR3 reads CASSENRGRGQPQHF. In DNA, the CDR3 is TGTGCCAGCAGTGAAAACAGGGGAAGGGGTCAGCCCCAGCATTTT. Full variable domain (remainder filled in from reference TRBV2 and TRBJ1-5): EPEVTQTPSHQVTQMGQEVILRCVPISNHLYFYWYRQILGQKVEFLVSFYNNEISEKSEIFDDQFSVERPDGSNFTLKIRSTKLEDSAMYFCASSENRGRGQPQHFGDGTRLSIL.

J is TRBJ2-7 and V is TRBV30; D perhaps matches TRBD1 (6 bases). There are 13 residues in the CDR3. In germline, CDR1 is GTSNPN, CDR2 SVGIG (reference sequence). The germline V and J ends were trimmed by 0 bases and 5 bases, with 11 bases remaining between them. The CDR3 DNA is TGTGCCTGGAGTGTACAGGGAAGCCACGAGCAGTACTTC. Protein: CAWSVQGSHEQYF.

With respect to this clone: This may stem from a read error, because a much larger clone lies one nucleotide away. The V and J genes are TRBV28 and TRBJ2-7, with D perhaps matching TRBD1 or TRBD2 (6 bases each). Germline values: CDR1 MDHEN, CDR2 SYDVKM. The CDR3 length is 15 residues. V lost 5 bases and J 9 bases, leaving 23 bases between the germline ends. For the CDR3, the DNA is TGTGCCAGCAGTCCGTGGAGGGGGGAGCCCTGCAGGCAGTACTTC. It translates to CASSPWRGEPCRQYF.

The rearrangement uses TRBV9 and TRBJ2-3, with D possibly TRBD2 on 7 matching bases. V lost 10 bases and J 3 bases, leaving 18 bases between the germline ends. The CDR3 loop spans 14 amino acids. The V gene's germline CDR1 is SGDLS and CDR2 YYNGEE. Here the CDR3 DNA reads TGTGCCCCAGGAGGGGGAGGGCCTACAGATACGCAGTATTTT. It is translated as CAPGGGGPTDTQYF.

The chain recombines TRBV27 with TRBJ2-3; D is undetermined. The CDR3 consists of 12 residues. V was clipped by 5 bases and J by 5 bases, with 8 bases between them. CDR1 is MNHEY and CDR2 is SMNVEV in the germline V gene (reference sequence). For the CDR3, the DNA is TGTGCCAGCAGTCGGACGTTAGATACGCAGTATTTT. Its protein product is CASSRTLDTQYF.

The J gene is TRBJ2-5, the V gene TRBV7-8; 7 bases fit TRBD2. Matching the DNA end better, TRBJ2-7 makes the J call doubtful. This CDR3 contains 16 residues. The V gene's germline CDR1 is SGHVS and CDR2 FQNEAQ. The CDR3 coding sequence is TGTGCCAGCAGCTTAGGGATGGTGGCTAGCGGATACGAGCAGTACTTC. Translating it yields CASSLGMVASGYEQYF.

The chain joins TRBV28 to TRBJ1-2; perhaps TRBD1 as D (6 bases). The CDR3 has 13 residues. Trimming removed 0 bases at V and 6 bases at J, with 8 bases between. In germline, CDR1 is MDHEN, CDR2 SYDVKM. In DNA form, the CDR3 reads TGTGCCAGCAGTTTATGGGGGGCGGATGGCTACACCTTC. Protein sequence: CASSLWGADGYTF.

The V and J genes are TRBV19 and TRBJ2-7; 8 bases align to TRBD1. V dropped 3 bases and J dropped 4; count of bases not matched to a gene: 5. Germline V lookup: CDR1 LNHDA, CDR2 SQIVND (reference sequence). The CDR3 is made up of 14 amino acids. The CDR3 sequence is CASSIRTGFYEQYF. The DNA for the CDR3 is TGTGCCAGTAGTATCCGGACAGGGTTTTACGAGCAGTACTTC.

The V call is TRBV4-1, the J call TRBJ2-2; D possibly corresponds to TRBD1 (5 bases). The length of the CDR3 is 15 residues. Germline V gene sequence: CDR1 MGHRA, CDR2 YSYEKL. V gave up 3 bases and J gave up 6 bases, with 14 bases separating them. The CDR3 region is CASSHPTRRAGELFF. The CDR3 DNA reads TGCGCCAGCAGCCACCCCACGCGCAGGGCCGGGGAGCTGTTTTTT.

V usage is TRBV19 and J usage is TRBJ2-7, with D perhaps assigned TRBD1 or TRBD2 (6 bases each). V was shortened by 4 bases and J by 5 bases, with 18 bases between the two germline ends. The CDR3 is made up of 15 amino acids. CDR1 and CDR2 (germline): LNHDA, SQIVND (reference sequence). In DNA form, the CDR3 reads TGTGCCAGTAGTAAGGGGGGACGGCTGCGGAACGAGCAGTACTTC. Its translation: CASSKGGRLRNEQYF.

The CDR3 coding sequence is TGTGCCAGCAGGATGACCTCCATTTCCTACGAGCAGTACTTC. This translates into CASRMTSISYEQYF. This sequence joins TRBV6-5 and TRBJ2-7; D remains unclear. Per germline, CDR1 MNHEY and CDR2 SVGAGI. V was shortened by 6 bases and J by 1 base, with 13 bases between the two germline ends. The CDR3 length is 14 residues.

This sequence joins TRBV7-2 and TRBJ2-1, with TRBD1 identical over 7 bases. The length of the CDR3 is 14 residues. The germline V gene has CDR1 SGHTA and CDR2 FQGNSA. Trimming removed 5 bases from V and 7 bases from J; junction bases left unmatched: 8. CDR3: CASSERTGGNEQFF. The CDR3 nucleotides are TGTGCCAGCAGCGAACGGACAGGAGGTAATGAGCAGTTCTTC.

This CDR3 reads CASSLTTDSISGNTIYF. DNA of the CDR3: TGTGCCAGCAGCTTAACGACGGACTCGATCTCTGGAAACACCATATATTTT. The V call is TRBV7-8, the J call TRBJ1-3; no firm D call. CDR1 is SGHVS and CDR2 is FQNEAQ in the germline V gene. There are 17 residues in the CDR3. Between the trimmed V and J ends, which lost 2 bases and 0 bases, there was a span of 14 bases.

The chain recombines TRBV7-9 with TRBJ2-2; D not certain. The CDR3 sequence is 14 residues long. The germline V gene has CDR1 SEHNR and CDR2 FQNEAQ (reference sequence). The V and J ends lost 3 bases and 5 bases respectively, with 10 bases between them. CDR3 in amino acids: CASSLSAWTGELFF. The CDR3 DNA is TGTGCCAGCAGCTTGAGTGCATGGACCGGGGAGCTGTTTTTT.

The chain has TRBV2 and TRBJ2-5; 8 bases are shared with TRBD2. With 6 bases clipped from V and 4 bases from J, the junction kept 4 bases outside the gene matches. The CDR3 extends over 13 amino acids. Germline CDR1 and CDR2: SNHLY and FYNNEI. The CDR3 is CASSQREPETQYF. CDR3 DNA sequence: TGTGCCAGCAGCCAGCGGGAGCCAGAGACCCAGTACTTC. The full variable domain, rest sourced from reference TRBV2 and TRBJ2-5, is EPEVTQTPSHQVTQMGQEVILRCVPISNHLYFYWYRQILGQKVEFLVSFYNNEISEKSEIFDDQFSVERPDGSNFTLKIRSTKLEDSAMYFCASSQREPETQYFGPGTRLLVL.

The V gene is TRBV5-4, the J gene TRBJ1-2, with no clear D. Trimming shortened V by 0 bases and J by 4 bases, and 13 bases separated the two germline ends. The CDR3 runs 15 residues. Germline V gene sequence: CDR1 SGHNT, CDR2 YYREEE (reference sequence). The CDR3 nucleotides read TGTGCCAGCAGCTTGGGCACGTCTCTGGCCTATGGCTACACCTTC. Translating gives CASSLGTSLAYGYTF.

The gene calls are TRBV5-6 and TRBJ1-2, with D perhaps TRBD1 (5 bases). This CDR3 comprises 13 residues. Germline CDR1 reads SGHDT; CDR2 reads YYEEEE. Deletions cut 1 base from V and 3 bases from J, with 7 bases between. CDR3 protein: CASSLRGYYGYTF. CDR3 bases: TGTGCCAGCAGCTTGAGGGGTTACTATGGCTACACCTTC.

This clone was seen only a few times. This chain uses TRBV5-5 with TRBJ1-5; TRBD1 agrees at 8 bases. CDR3 length equals 16 residues. The J segment lost 7 bases and the V segment lost 1 base, leaving 10 bases of the junction unmatched. Germline CDR1 and CDR2: SGHKS and YYEKEE (reference sequence). CDR3 DNA: TGTGCCAGCAGCTTGAACACCGGGACAGGTGTCCAGCCCCAGCATTTT. Its protein is CASSLNTGTGVQPQHF.

Only one count was recorded for this clone. The V and J genes are TRBV5-5 and TRBJ2-7; D not certain. Looked up from germline, CDR1 is SGHKS and CDR2 is YYEKEE (reference sequence). This CDR3 contains 15 residues. Trimming took 0 bases from V and 4 from J, leaving 14 bases between them. The CDR3 DNA reads TGTGCCAGCAGCTTGGAGAGGACCACCTTATACGAGCAGTACTTC. Protein sequence: CASSLERTTLYEQYF.

The chain links TRBV27 to TRBJ2-1; 8 bases match TRBD2. The length of the CDR3 is 15 residues. Unmatched junction bases numbered 10, after V lost 2 bases and J lost 10 bases. Per germline, CDR1 MNHEY and CDR2 SMNVEV (reference sequence). CDR3: CASSLVASGRGEQFF. The CDR3 DNA is TGTGCCAGCAGTTTAGTGGCTAGCGGGCGTGGGGAGCAGTTCTTC.

The chain links TRBV14 to TRBJ2-7; 7 positions agree with TRBD2. Losses at the gene ends were 5 bases for V and 3 bases for J; bases not matched to a gene: 4. CDR1 is SGHDN, CDR2 FVKESK, per germline. The CDR3 spans 13 residues. In DNA, the CDR3 is TGTGCCAGCAGCTTGGGGGGGTACTACGAGCAGTACTTC. This sequence encodes CASSLGGYYEQYF.

J is TRBJ2-1 and V is TRBV11-2, with 9 bases identical to TRBD1. The CDR3 is made up of 16 amino acids. V lost 5 bases, J lost 6 bases, and 11 bases stayed unmatched. Germline CDR1 and CDR2: SGHAT and FQNNGV. CDR3 residues: CASSPDRDRASNEQFF. The DNA of the CDR3 is TGTGCCAGCAGCCCAGACCGGGACAGGGCCAGCAATGAGCAGTTCTTC.